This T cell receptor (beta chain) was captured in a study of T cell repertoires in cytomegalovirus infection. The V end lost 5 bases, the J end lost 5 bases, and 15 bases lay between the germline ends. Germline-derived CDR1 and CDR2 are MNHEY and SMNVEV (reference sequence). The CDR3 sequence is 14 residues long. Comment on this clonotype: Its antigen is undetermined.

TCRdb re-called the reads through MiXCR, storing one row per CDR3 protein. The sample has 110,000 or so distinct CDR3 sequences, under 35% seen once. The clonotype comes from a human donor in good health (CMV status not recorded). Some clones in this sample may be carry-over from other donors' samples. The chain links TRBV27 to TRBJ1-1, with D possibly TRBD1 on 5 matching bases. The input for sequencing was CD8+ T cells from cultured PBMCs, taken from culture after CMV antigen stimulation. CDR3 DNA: TGTGCCAGCAGTCCCATCGGGGGAAGGACTGAAGCTTTCTTT. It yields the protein CASSPIGGRTEAFF.